The 8 T cell receptor beta chains given below trace back to one sample, sequenced in a study of siplizumab effects on memory and regulatory T cells. The method was immunoSEQ multiplex PCR; TCRdb's version includes in-frame clones alone and lacks a portion of them. In the table there are about 110,000 clones, roughly 92% of which are singletons. The sequenced sample consisted of CD4+ T cells sorted from blood. Receptor source: a human donor in good health.

J is TRBJ1-2 and V is TRBV7-8, with D possibly being TRBD1 (6 bases). The CDR3 contains 14 residues. V dropped 4 bases and J dropped 2 bases, with 11 bases sitting between them. From germline, CDR1 is SGHVS and CDR2 FQNEAQ. The CDR3 DNA reads as TGTGCCAGCAGCTCAGGACAGACAAACTATGGCTACACCTTC. Translated, it gives CASSSGQTNYGYTF.

V and J are TRBV5-4 and TRBJ2-1; 9 bases are a match to TRBD1. V gave up 3 bases and J gave up 8 bases; unmatched junction bases: 12. This CDR3 has 16 amino acids. Germline-derived CDR1 and CDR2 are SGHNT and YYREEE (reference sequence). CDR3: CASSSRGGTGSYEQFF. The DNA for the CDR3 is TGTGCCAGCAGCTCCCGAGGTGGGACAGGGTCTTATGAGCAGTTCTTC.

The V gene is TRBV6-5, the J gene TRBJ1-2; unclear D gene. Between the trimmed V and J ends, which lost 3 bases and 7 bases, there was a span of 9 bases. Germline V gene sequence: CDR1 MNHEY, CDR2 SVGAGI. The CDR3 spans 12 residues. The CDR3 nucleotides read TGTGCCAGCAGTTATCTGGCAGGTGGCTACACCTTC. It codes for CASSYLAGGYTF.

The chain recombines TRBV10-2 with TRBJ1-2; D not certain. Trimming cost V 2 bases and J 4 bases, with 8 bases left between them. The CDR3 spans 13 residues. Germline V gives CDR1 WSHSY, CDR2 SAAADI. The CDR3 protein is CASSEGIGYGYTF. The CDR3 nucleotides read TGCGCCAGCAGTGAGGGTATAGGCTATGGCTACACCTTC.

The J gene is TRBJ2-3, the V gene TRBV12-5; TRBD2 matches 7 bases. CDR3 length: 15 amino acids. The germline V gene has CDR1 LGHNT and CDR2 FRNRAP. V shed 6 bases, J shed 6 bases, and the junction held 12 bases outside the gene matches. The CDR3 here is CASGQRGGLSDTQYF. CDR3 bases: TGTGCTAGTGGGCAGCGGGGCGGGCTGTCTGATACGCAGTATTTT.

The gene calls are TRBV5-1 and TRBJ2-7, with a possible D match to TRBD2 (6 bases). The V end lost 6 bases, the J end lost 0 bases, and 16 bases lay between the germline ends. The CDR3 contains 15 residues. The germline gives CDR1 SGHRS, CDR2 YFSETQ. As DNA, the CDR3 is TGCGCCAGCAAAGAGGGAGGATCGAGCTCCTACGAGCAGTACTTC. This translates into CASKEGGSSSYEQYF.

The gene calls are TRBV7-8 and TRBJ2-5; 7 nucleotides agree with TRBD2. Unmatched junction bases numbered 6, after V lost 3 bases and J lost 5 bases. The germline V gene encodes CDR1 SGHVS and CDR2 FQNEAQ. The CDR3 consists of 14 residues. The DNA for the CDR3 is TGTGCCAGCAGCTTGGGGACTACCACGGAGACCCAGTACTTC. Protein sequence: CASSLGTTTETQYF. Full variable domain (outside the CDR3, taken from reference TRBV7-8 and TRBJ2-5): GAGVSQSPRYKVAKRGQDVALRCDPISGHVSLFWYQQALGQGPEFLTYFQNEAQLDKSGLPSDRFFAERPEGSVSTLKIQRTQQEDSAVYLCASSLGTTTETQYFGPGTRLLVL.

The rearrangement uses TRBV10-3 and TRBJ1-6; a possible D gene is TRBD1 (6 bases). Germline CDR1 and CDR2: ENHRY and SYGVKD. CDR3 length: 19 amino acids. V lost 5 bases to trimming and J lost 0 bases, with 20 bases between them. The DNA of the CDR3 is TGTGCCATCAGTTCCGGGACAAATCCCCCCGGCTCCTATAATTCACCCCTCCACTTT. Translated: CAISSGTNPPGSYNSPLHF.